This T cell receptor (beta chain) comes out of a study of T cells in Graves' hyperthyroidism and ophthalmopathy. CDR1 and CDR2 (germline): SQVTM, ANQGSEA. With 7 bases clipped from V and 4 bases from J, the junction kept 2 bases outside the gene matches. This CDR3 comprises 12 residues. General study points: Appearing also in blood were most of the thyroid clonotypes expanded above 0.001. In simple terms, a model built on 13 V-J features told ophthalmopathy apart from stable hyperthyroidism.

Exclusion of a patient resulted from uncontrolled infection, other autoimmune disease, pregnancy or lactation. Diagnostic assessment was based on clinical symptoms, serum thyroxine and TRAb, thyroid ultrasound and orbital computed tomography. Amplified TCR beta CDR3 regions came from RNA transcripts. First-round RT-PCR of the TCR CDR3 relied on the HTBI primer set. MiXCR, run by TCRdb on the multiplex PCR reads, gives a single entry per CDR3 protein. This sample has 600,000 to 700,000 distinct CDR3 sequences, with 45% found just once. About this clonotype: The antigen is undetermined.

Sequenced material: peripheral blood or thyroid tissue (not recorded which). J is TRBJ1-5 and V is TRBV29-1; 9 bases fit TRBD1. The receptor was derived from an adult man with Graves' disease, either hyperthyroidism or ophthalmopathy (not recorded which). The CDR3 reads CSDGTGNQPQHF. For the CDR3, the DNA is TGCAGCGATGGGACAGGGAATCAGCCCCAGCATTTT.